A single sample gave rise to the 3 T cell receptor beta chains below, sequenced in a study of STAT3 mutations in large granular lymphocyte leukemia. Study-level results: In T-cell large granular lymphocyte leukemia, about half of patients showed multiple immunodominant subclonotypes.

No antigen has been identified for these receptors. Here immunoSEQ multiplex PCR was the method, and the copy in TCRdb shows in-frame clones only, minus some. This table holds 17,000 or so clones, around 92% found once. Sequenced: peripheral blood mononuclear cells. The receptors originated from a man in his sixties with T-cell large granular lymphocyte leukemia. Some clones in this sample may be carry-over from other donors' samples.

The rearrangement uses TRBV4-2 and TRBJ1-1; 7 bases match TRBD1. V gave up 1 base and J gave up 5 bases; unmatched junction bases: 4. In germline, CDR1 is LGHNA, CDR2 YNFKEQ. CDR3 length: 14 residues. CDR3 bases: TGTGCCAGCAGCCAAGCAGGGGGGTTGACTGAAGCTTTCTTT. This gives the protein CASSQAGGLTEAFF.

The rearrangement uses TRBV19 and TRBJ2-1; TRBD2 matches 8 bases. The CDR3 contains 15 residues. V was clipped by 6 bases and J by 7 bases; unmatched bases: 11. Germline assignment: CDR1 LNHDA and CDR2 SQIVND (reference sequence). The chain's CDR3 is CASSSGSGLVNEQFF. CDR3 in DNA: TGTGCCAGTAGCAGCGGGAGTGGATTGGTTAATGAGCAGTTCTTC. The full variable domain, rest sourced from reference TRBV19 and TRBJ2-1, is DGGITQSPKYLFRKEGQNVTLSCEQNLNHDAMYWYRQDPGQGLRLIYYSQIVNDFQKGDIAEGYSVSREKKESFPLTVTSAQKNPTAFYLCASSSGSGLVNEQFFGPGTRLTVL.

This clone has just one count. Here the CDR3 reads CASSLLSGGTEAFF. CDR3 nucleotide sequence: TGCGCCAGCAGCTTGTTGTCGGGGGGGACTGAAGCTTTCTTT. The V call is TRBV5-1, the J call TRBJ1-1, with a tentative D call TRBD1 (5 bases). The ends were cut back, 1 base at V and 5 bases at J, with 12 bases in the middle. The CDR3 sequence is 14 residues long. The V gene's germline CDR1 is SGHRS and CDR2 YFSETQ.